The clone carrying this TCR beta chain showed up many times. No antigen is known for it. CDR1 is KGHSH, CDR2 LQKENI, per germline. The CDR3 is 14 amino acids. V was pared by 6 bases and J by 10 bases, with 11 bases of the junction left unmatched. Each single cDNA molecule received a unique molecular identifier. A single record per CDR3 protein comes from TCRdb applying MiXCR to the 5' RACE reads. This sample yields approximately 66,000 distinct CDR3 sequences, of which under 15% are seen a single time; 5.2% belongs to the top ten. These data belong to a study of early T cells in non-severe SARS-CoV-2 infection. Study-level background: Chains were unpaired, as sequencing was done on bulk RNA from unsorted whole blood. Study-level points and caveats: Comparison of clonotypes with VDJdb favored anti-spike CD8 responses while missing private and CD4 specificities.

Input material: whole blood. The chain couples TRBV18 to TRBJ2-1, with 8 bases fitting TRBD2. This receptor was obtained from an adult who was a healthcare worker with PCR-confirmed SARS-CoV-2 infection or an uninfected control (not recorded which). As DNA, the CDR3 is TGTGCCAGCTCTCCGGGACTAGAGGGACGCGAGCAGTTCTTC. Its protein is CASSPGLEGREQFF.